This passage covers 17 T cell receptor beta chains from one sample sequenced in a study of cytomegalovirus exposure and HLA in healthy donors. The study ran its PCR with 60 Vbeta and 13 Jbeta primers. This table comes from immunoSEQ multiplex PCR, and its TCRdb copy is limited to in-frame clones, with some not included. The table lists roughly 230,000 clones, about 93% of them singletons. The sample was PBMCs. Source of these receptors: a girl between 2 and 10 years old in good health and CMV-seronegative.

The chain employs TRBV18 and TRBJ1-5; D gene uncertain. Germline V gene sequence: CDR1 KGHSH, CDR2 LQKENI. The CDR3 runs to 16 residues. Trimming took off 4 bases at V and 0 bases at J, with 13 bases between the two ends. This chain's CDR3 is CASSRSPADSNQPQHF. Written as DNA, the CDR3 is TGTGCCAGCTCACGGAGTCCCGCGGATAGCAATCAGCCCCAGCATTTT.

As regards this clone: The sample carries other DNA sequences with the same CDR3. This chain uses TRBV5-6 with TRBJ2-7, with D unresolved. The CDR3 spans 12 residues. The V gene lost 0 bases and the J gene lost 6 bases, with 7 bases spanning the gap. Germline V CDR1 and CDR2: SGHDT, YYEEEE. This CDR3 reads CASSLAGFEQYF. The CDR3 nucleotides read TGTGCCAGCAGCTTGGCGGGTTTCGAGCAGTACTTC.

This CDR3 reads CASSLSAPGGSAYNEQFF. CDR3 nucleotides: TGTGCCAGCAGCCTGTCGGCACCCGGTGGGAGTGCCTACAATGAGCAGTTCTTC. The chain couples TRBV5-6 to TRBJ2-1; D perhaps matches TRBD2 (5 bases). The length of the CDR3 is 18 residues. Trimming shortened V by 4 bases and J by 2 bases, and 22 bases separated the two germline ends. In germline, CDR1 is SGHDT, CDR2 YYEEEE.

Here the CDR3 reads CASSLAGPHGEQFF. DNA of the CDR3: TGTGCCAGCTCCCTAGCGGGCCCCCATGGTGAGCAGTTCTTC. The V gene is TRBV18, the J gene TRBJ2-1, with 8 bases aligning to TRBD2. The CDR3 contains 14 residues. V gave up 6 bases and J gave up 9 bases; unmatched junction bases: 10. Per the germline V gene, CDR1 is KGHSH and CDR2 is LQKENI.

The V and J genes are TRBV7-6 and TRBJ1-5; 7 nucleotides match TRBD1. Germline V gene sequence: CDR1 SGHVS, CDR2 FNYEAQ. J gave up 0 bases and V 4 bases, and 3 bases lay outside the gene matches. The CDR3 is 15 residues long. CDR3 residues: CASSWGTDSNQPQHF. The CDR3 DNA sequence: TGTGCCAGCAGCTGGGGGACAGATAGCAATCAGCCCCAGCATTTT.

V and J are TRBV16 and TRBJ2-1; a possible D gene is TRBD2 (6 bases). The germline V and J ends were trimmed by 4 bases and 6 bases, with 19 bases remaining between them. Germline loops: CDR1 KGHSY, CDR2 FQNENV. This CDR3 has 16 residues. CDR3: CASSRYGGTSSNEQFF. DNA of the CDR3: TGTGCCAGCAGCCGGTACGGGGGTACGTCCAGCAATGAGCAGTTCTTC.

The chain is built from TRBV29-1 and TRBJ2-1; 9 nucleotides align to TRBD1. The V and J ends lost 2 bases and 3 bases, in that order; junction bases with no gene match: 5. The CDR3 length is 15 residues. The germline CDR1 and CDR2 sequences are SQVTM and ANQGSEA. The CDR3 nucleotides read TGCAGCGTTGAAACGACAGGGGGAATCTACAATGAGCAGTTCTTC. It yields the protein CSVETTGGIYNEQFF.

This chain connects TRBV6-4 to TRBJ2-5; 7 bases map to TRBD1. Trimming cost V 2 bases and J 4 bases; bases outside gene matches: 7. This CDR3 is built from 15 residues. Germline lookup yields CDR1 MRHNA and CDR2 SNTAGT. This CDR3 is CASSDIGTDVETQYF. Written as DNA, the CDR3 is TGTGCCAGCAGTGACATTGGGACAGATGTAGAGACCCAGTACTTC.

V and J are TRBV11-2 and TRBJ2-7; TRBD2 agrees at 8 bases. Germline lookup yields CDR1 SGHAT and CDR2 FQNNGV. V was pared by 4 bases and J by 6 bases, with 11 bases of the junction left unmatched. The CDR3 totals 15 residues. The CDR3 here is CASSSRGLGVLEQYF. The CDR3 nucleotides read TGTGCCAGCAGCTCACGGGGACTAGGCGTTCTCGAGCAGTACTTC.

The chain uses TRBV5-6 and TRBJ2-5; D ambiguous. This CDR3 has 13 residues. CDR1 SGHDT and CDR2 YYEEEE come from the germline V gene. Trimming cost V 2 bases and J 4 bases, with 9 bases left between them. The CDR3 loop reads CASSLRQSETQYF. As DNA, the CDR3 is TGTGCCAGCAGCTTAAGACAATCAGAGACCCAGTACTTC. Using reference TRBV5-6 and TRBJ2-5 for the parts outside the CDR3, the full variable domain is DAGVTQSPTHLIKTRGQQVTLRCSPKSGHDTVSWYQQALGQGPQFIFQYYEEEERQRGNFPDRFSGHQFPNYSSELNVNALLLGDSALYLCASSLRQSETQYFGPGTRLLVL.

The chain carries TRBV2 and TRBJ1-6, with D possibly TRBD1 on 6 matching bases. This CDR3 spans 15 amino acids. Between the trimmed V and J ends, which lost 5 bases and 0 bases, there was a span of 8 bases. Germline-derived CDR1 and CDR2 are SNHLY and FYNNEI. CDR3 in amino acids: CASSMDSSYNSPLHF. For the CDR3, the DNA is TGTGCCAGCAGTATGGACAGCTCCTATAATTCACCCCTCCACTTT.

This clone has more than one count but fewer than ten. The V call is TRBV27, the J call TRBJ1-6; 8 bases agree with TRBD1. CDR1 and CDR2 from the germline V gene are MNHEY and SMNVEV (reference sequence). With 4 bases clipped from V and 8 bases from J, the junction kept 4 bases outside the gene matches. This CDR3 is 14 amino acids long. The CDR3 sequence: CASSSAGGHSPLHF. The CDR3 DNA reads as TGTGCCAGCAGTTCGGCAGGGGGCCATTCACCCCTCCACTTT.

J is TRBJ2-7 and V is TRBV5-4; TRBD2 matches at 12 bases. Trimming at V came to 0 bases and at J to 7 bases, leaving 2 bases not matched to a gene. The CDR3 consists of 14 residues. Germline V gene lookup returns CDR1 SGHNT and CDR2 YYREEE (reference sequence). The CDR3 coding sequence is TGTGCCAGCAGCTTGGGACTAGCGGGAGTAGAGCAGTACTTC. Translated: CASSLGLAGVEQYF.

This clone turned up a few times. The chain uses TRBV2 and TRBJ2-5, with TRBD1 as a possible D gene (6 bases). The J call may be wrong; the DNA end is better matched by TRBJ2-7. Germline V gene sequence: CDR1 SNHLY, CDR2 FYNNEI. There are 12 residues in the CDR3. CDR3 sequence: CASRGARSEQYF. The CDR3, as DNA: TGTGCCAGCAGGGGGGCCCGCTCCGAGCAGTACTTC.

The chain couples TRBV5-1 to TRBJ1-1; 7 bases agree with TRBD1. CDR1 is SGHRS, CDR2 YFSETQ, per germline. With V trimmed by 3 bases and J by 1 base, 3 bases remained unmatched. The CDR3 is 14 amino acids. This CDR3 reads CASSWDSANTEAFF. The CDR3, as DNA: TGCGCCAGCAGCTGGGACAGTGCGAACACTGAAGCTTTCTTT.

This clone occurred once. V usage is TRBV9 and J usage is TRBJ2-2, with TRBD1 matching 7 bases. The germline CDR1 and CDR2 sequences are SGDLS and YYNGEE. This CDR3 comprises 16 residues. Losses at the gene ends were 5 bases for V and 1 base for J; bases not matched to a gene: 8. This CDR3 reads CASRDSGTENTGELFF. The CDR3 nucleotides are TGTGCCAGCAGGGATTCCGGGACAGAGAACACCGGGGAGCTGTTTTTT. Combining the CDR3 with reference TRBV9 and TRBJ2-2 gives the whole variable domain DSGVTQTPKHLITATGQRVTLRCSPRSGDLSVYWYQQSLDQGLQFLIQYYNGEERAKGNILERFSAQQFPDLHSELNLSSLELGDSALYFCASRDSGTENTGELFFGEGSRLTVL.

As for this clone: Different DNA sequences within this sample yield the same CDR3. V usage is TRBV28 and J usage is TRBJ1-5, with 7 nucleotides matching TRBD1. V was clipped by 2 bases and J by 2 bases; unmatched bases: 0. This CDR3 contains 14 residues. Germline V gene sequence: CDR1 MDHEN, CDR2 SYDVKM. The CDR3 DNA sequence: TGTGCCAGCAGTTTAACAGGGGGCAATCAGCCCCAGCATTTT. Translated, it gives CASSLTGGNQPQHF. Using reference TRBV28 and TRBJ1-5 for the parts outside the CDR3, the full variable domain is DVKVTQSSRYLVKRTGEKVFLECVQDMDHENMFWYRQDPGLGLRLIYFSYDVKMKEKGDIPEGYSVSREKKERFSLILESASTNQTSMYLCASSLTGGNQPQHFGDGTRLSIL.